Here is one T cell receptor (beta chain) with its context. What it recognizes is unknown. These data belong to a study of T cell responses to AZD1222 COVID-19 vaccine. Study-wide results and caveats: Baseline testing showed seropositivity in only a handful of AZD1222 recipients. Spike-specific TCR breadth and depth were elevated following two AZD1222 doses.

The ends lost 7 bases at V and 1 base at J; junction bases unmatched: 6. The CDR3 contains 15 residues. In germline, CDR1 is SGHDT, CDR2 YYEEEE. Using immunoSEQ multiplex PCR, the repertoire was profiled, and TCRdb retains in-frame clones only, with some absent. The table includes fewer than 110,000 clones, about 90% detected once. The sample in question was peripheral blood, obtained on day 0 of AZD1222 vaccination. This receptor was taken from an adult in good health. The chain combines TRBV5-6 with TRBJ2-2; 8 nucleotides agree with TRBD1. The DNA for the CDR3 is TGTGCCAGCTGGTGGACAGGGAAGAACACCGGGGAGCTGTTTTTT. This encodes CASWWTGKNTGELFF.